Described below is a single T cell receptor (beta chain) sequence and its context. Only a few counts were recorded for this clonotype. Its antigen remains unidentified. Within one base of it there is no much larger clone, and no base qualities were kept. Sequenced using an Illumina NovaSeq 6000. cDNA libraries for TCRalpha and TCRbeta were prepared by 5'RACE using constant-segment primers, with sample barcodes and unique molecular identifiers added. RNA was extracted from every sample with Trizol reagent. Library amplification was performed in two PCR steps, and a second sample barcode and Illumina TruSeq adapters were introduced in the second step. Sequencing of libraries was performed on an Illumina NovaSeq with 2 x 150 bp paired-end reads. In the source study's methods: Reads were demultiplexed and collapsed into UMI-guided consensus sequences with migec v1.2.7. Using mixcr v2.1.11, UMI consensuses were aligned to TRA and TRB V and J templates and then assembled into clonotypes. A clonotype was counted as expanded or contracted only if both edgeR and NoisET called the change significant, with noise models trained on biological replicates. For edgeR calls, a false discovery rate-adjusted p below 0.01 and a log2 fold-change threshold of 1 were applied. As an exploratory analysis of dynamics, max-normalized trajectories of the 1000 most abundant clonotypes were examined with PCA combined with hierarchical clustering. The CD4 or CD8 phenotype of responding clones was assigned using the separately sequenced CD4+ and CD8+ repertoires. Clones were called with MiXCR by TCRdb after fastp trimmed the public reads at Q25, and only in-frame beta chains were retained. Each entry is one CDR3 protein sequence, shown with its most common DNA and genes. TCRdb assigned the V and J calls; the authors' analysis was not used. The sample data list around 400,000 distinct CDR3 sequences, and 20% to 25% of these were observed just once. Around 8.8% of the sample rests with the top ten.

The junction shows trimming of 4 bases on V and 2 bases on J, plus 16 bases between the germline ends. Including the terminal cysteine and phenylalanine, the CDR3 comprises 16 residues. Only CDR3 DNA remains: 48 bases, in frame from the first base. The sample is drawn from a study of T-cell memory formation after mild COVID-19 (dated by TCRdb to the early 2020s). For the study in its entirety: TCR sequence clusters from the two donors were found to be largely donor specific. In a couple of donors, T-cell clones that expanded and contracted after mild COVID-19 were tracked by sequencing TCRalpha and TCRbeta repertoires over time. Two young, previously healthy adult volunteers made up the cohort, one male and one female. Beyond this particular receptor, the publication reports: Some responding clones were detected in pre-infection memory, suggesting pre-existing cross-reactive memory T cells joined the SARS-CoV-2 response. The study covered only a couple of mild cases, and larger cohorts including severe cases with pre-infection samples were considered necessary. SARS-CoV-2 specificity was not confirmed for the second-wave clones peaking on day 37. Clones contracting from day 15 to 85 had balanced CD4/CD8 phenotypes, while a second wave expanding from day 15 to 37 was biased towards CD4+. Contracting CD4+ clones were located mainly in the CM and EM memory subsets, whereas CD8+ clones were found to be enriched in EMRA.

Ficoll-Paque density gradient centrifugation was the method used to isolate PBMCs. Sequenced material: PBMCs or a T cell subset sorted from them (not recorded which). The sequence was obtained from an adult woman who had mild COVID-19 (a few samples of this study predate the infection). The sample titles of this study are shuffled in the database, so cell type and time point are left out; the donor was told from shared clones. Here the chain combines TRBV12-3 or TRBV12-4 and TRBJ2-3; the D segment may tentatively be TRBD1 or TRBD2, each giving 5 matched bases. The nucleotide sequence reads as follows: TGTGCCAGCAGTTCCCCCCGTAGAGGGGACACAGATACGCAGTATTTT. Translated, it reads CASSSPRRGDTDTQYF.